The sequence of this T cell receptor (beta chain) was determined in a study of blood T cells in healthy people across ages. With respect to this clonotype: Antigen unknown.

Sample-barcoded 5' priming and a J-beta primer mix drove a second PCR of about 7 to 12 cycles. Every cDNA molecule carried a tag from a template-switch adaptor bearing 12 random nucleotides. TCRdb recomputed calls from the 5' RACE reads with MiXCR, one row per CDR3 protein. The sample has about 1.6 million distinct CDR3 sequences; about 35% are singletons. CDR3 length: 18 residues. The germline CDR1 and CDR2 sequences are KGHSH and LQKENI. With V trimmed by 1 base and J by 0 bases, 11 bases remained unmatched. Whole-study findings and limits: More naive CD4+ cells and higher diversity marked long-lived donors relative to aged donors.

The donors, aged roughly 6 to 95, were healthy Caucasians from Russia. The amount of total RNA extracted per sample was at least 5.5 micrograms. The specimen sequenced was blood. The chain has TRBV18 and TRBJ1-1; 7 bases line up with TRBD1. This receptor was obtained from a woman aged 25 to 39 in good health. In DNA form, the CDR3 reads TGTGCCAGCTCACCACAAGCCCATCGACAGGGCATGAACACTGAAGCTTTCTTT. Its translation: CASSPQAHRQGMNTEAFF. The complete variable domain, with remaining parts taken from reference TRBV18 and TRBJ1-1, reads NAGVMQNPRHLVRRRGQEARLRCSPMKGHSHVYWYRQLPEEGLKFMVYLQKENIIDESGMPKERFSAEFPKEGPSILRIQQVVRGDSAAYFCASSPQAHRQGMNTEAFFGQGTRLTVV.